One sample yielded the 24 T cell receptor beta chains listed below, sequenced in a study of blood T cells in healthy people across ages. A J-beta primer mix and a sample-barcoded 5' primer were used in a second PCR of roughly 6 to 12 cycles. MiXCR, run by TCRdb on the 5' RACE reads, gives a single entry per CDR3 protein. This sample has around 690,000 distinct CDR3 sequences; roughly 58% occur once, and the top ten carry approximately 37%. Material: blood. The receptors originated from a man in his 60s in good health.

This clonotype was detected once. The V call is TRBV5-5, the J call TRBJ1-2; TRBD1 agrees at 10 bases. V lost 3 bases and J lost 4; bases outside the gene matches: 6. Germline loops: CDR1 SGHKS, CDR2 YYEKEE (reference sequence). The CDR3 runs 15 residues. CDR3: CASSWDRGSGYGYTF. The CDR3 DNA sequence: TGTGCCAGCAGCTGGGACAGGGGTTCCGGCTATGGCTACACCTTC.

This chain links TRBV10-3 with TRBJ2-1; 8 nucleotides match TRBD2. V shed 10 bases and J 3 bases; nucleotides not matched to a gene: 5. Looked up from germline, CDR1 is ENHRY and CDR2 is SYGVKD. The CDR3 is 13 residues long. In DNA form, the CDR3 reads TGTGCCACAGCCCGGGGGGGCTACAATGAGCAGTTCTTC. Translating it yields CATARGGYNEQFF.

The chain recombines TRBV2 with TRBJ2-7, with TRBD2 matching 7 bases. The germline CDR1 and CDR2 sequences are SNHLY and FYNNEI. This CDR3 has 13 residues. With 8 bases clipped from V and 2 bases from J, the junction kept 6 bases outside the gene matches. The CDR3 nucleotides are TGTGCCAGCGGGGGGACTAACACCTACGAGCAGTACTTC. Translated: CASGGTNTYEQYF.

The chain employs TRBV7-8 and TRBJ1-2; D ambiguous. The CDR3 covers 15 residues. Trimming left V 1 base short and J 2 bases short, with 11 bases between. CDR1 is SGHVS and CDR2 is FQNEAQ in the germline V gene. The CDR3 loop reads CASSLVQAGNYGYTF. DNA of the CDR3: TGTGCCAGCAGCTTAGTTCAGGCGGGGAACTATGGCTACACCTTC.

The J gene is TRBJ1-4, the V gene TRBV5-1; the D gene is possibly TRBD1 (5 bases). The CDR3 spans 13 residues. V shed 4 bases and J shed 8 bases, with 12 bases lying between them. Germline CDR1 reads SGHRS; CDR2 reads YFSETQ. The CDR3 reads CASSLIGTEKLFF. The CDR3 nucleotides read TGCGCCAGCAGCCTGATCGGGACCGAAAAACTGTTTTTT.

The chain has TRBV5-1 and TRBJ1-2; D gene ambiguous. The CDR3 runs to 14 residues. Per germline, CDR1 SGHRS and CDR2 YFSETQ. V was shortened by 0 bases and J by 7 bases, with 13 bases between the two germline ends. CDR3: CASSLVAGGPGYTF. DNA of the CDR3: TGCGCCAGCAGCTTGGTCGCAGGAGGCCCTGGCTACACCTTC.

The chain carries TRBV20-1 and TRBJ1-2; 7 bases map to TRBD1. The CDR3 covers 12 residues. V shed 5 bases and J 6 bases; nucleotides not matched to a gene: 6. Germline-derived CDR1 and CDR2 are DFQATT and SNEGSKA (reference sequence). CDR3 residues: CSAWTGKNGYTF. DNA of the CDR3: TGCAGTGCTTGGACAGGAAAGAATGGCTACACCTTC.

A single count supports this clonotype. The genes are TRBV6-5 and TRBJ2-5; a weak D match, TRBD1 (6 bases). Per the germline V gene, CDR1 is MNHEY and CDR2 is SVGAGI. V was pared by 7 bases and J by 4 bases, with 13 bases between. This CDR3 has 13 amino acids. In nucleotides, the CDR3 is TGTGCCAGCACAGGGGCGGGCGCAGAGACCCAGTACTTC. This gives the protein CASTGAGAETQYF.

The chain is built from TRBV20-1 and TRBJ1-1; D is unresolved. Trimming left V 5 bases short and J 1 base short, with 14 bases between. The germline V gene encodes CDR1 DFQATT and CDR2 SNEGSKA (reference sequence). The CDR3 consists of 14 residues. CDR3 DNA: TGCAGTGCTCGCCGGAGCAGATCGAACACTGAAGCTTTCTTT. Translating gives CSARRSRSNTEAFF.

This chain uses TRBV14 with TRBJ2-3; D is unresolved. Per germline, CDR1 SGHDN and CDR2 FVKESK. The CDR3 spans 14 residues. Trimming stripped 5 bases from V and 7 bases from J, with 16 bases between. In DNA, the CDR3 is TGTGCCAGCAGCGTGTCACGGCCCCTGAATACGCAGTATTTT. It encodes CASSVSRPLNTQYF.

The rearrangement joins TRBV20-1 to TRBJ1-1; D gene ambiguous. Trimming left V 3 bases short and J 1 base short, with 9 bases between. Germline V gene sequence: CDR1 DFQATT, CDR2 SNEGSKA (reference sequence). CDR3 length: 13 residues. The CDR3 coding sequence is TGCAGTGCTAGGGGCGGAACGAACACTGAAGCTTTCTTT. Translating gives CSARGGTNTEAFF.

This clonotype was picked up a small number of times. The chain recombines TRBV6-5 with TRBJ1-2; the D is unclear. The V end lost 7 bases, the J end lost 6 bases, and 12 bases lay between the germline ends. This CDR3 has 12 amino acids. Germline V lookup: CDR1 MNHEY, CDR2 SVGAGI. For the CDR3, the DNA is TGTGCCAGCACTTCGACGGGTGATGGCTACACCTTC. Amino acid sequence: CASTSTGDGYTF.

For the CDR3, the DNA is TGTGCCAGCACCCCGGGGAGTTCTGGCTACACCTTC. Translating it yields CASTPGSSGYTF. The rearrangement joins TRBV6-2 or TRBV6-3 to TRBJ1-2; D ambiguous. With 7 bases removed from V and 7 bases from J, the gap between germline ends came to 13 bases. Per germline, CDR1 MNHEY and CDR2 SVGEGT. This CDR3 contains 12 residues.

The chain joins TRBV5-4 to TRBJ2-1, with 10 bases identical to TRBD1. The length of the CDR3 is 16 residues. J was trimmed by 6 bases and V by 4 bases; bases with no gene match: 10. Germline values: CDR1 SGHNT, CDR2 YYREEE (reference sequence). CDR3 sequence reads: CASSTSGTGVRNEQFF. Here the CDR3 DNA reads TGTGCCAGCAGCACCTCCGGGACAGGGGTGCGCAATGAGCAGTTCTTC.

The genes are TRBV6-1 and TRBJ1-5, with D maybe TRBD1 (6 bases). Trimming left V 1 base short and J 4 bases short, with 11 bases between. The V gene's germline CDR1 is MNHNS and CDR2 SASEGT. The CDR3 consists of 15 residues. DNA of the CDR3: TGTGCCAGCAGTGAAGATACAGGGCGGAATCAGCCCCAGCATTTT. It encodes CASSEDTGRNQPQHF.

The genes are TRBV28 and TRBJ2-5; D remains ambiguous. Germline CDR1 reads MDHEN; CDR2 reads SYDVKM. Deletions cut 3 bases from V and 5 bases from J, with 13 bases between. The CDR3 runs to 14 residues. CDR3 region: CASSFMQDRETQYF. The CDR3 nucleotides read TGTGCCAGCAGTTTTATGCAGGACCGGGAGACCCAGTACTTC.

This clonotype was observed once. V is TRBV20-1 and J is TRBJ1-5, with 8 positions matching TRBD1. The CDR3 runs to 14 residues. Per the germline V gene, CDR1 is DFQATT and CDR2 is SNEGSKA (reference sequence). This CDR3 is CSVYDRGSNQPQHF. CDR3 sequence (DNA): TGCAGCGTATACGACAGGGGTAGCAATCAGCCCCAGCATTTT.

The table lists this clonotype with a few counts. The chain recombines TRBV7-2 with TRBJ2-5; 8 positions match TRBD1. The CDR3 runs to 14 residues. In germline, CDR1 is SGHTA, CDR2 FQGNSA. V lost 5 bases, J lost 5 bases, and 7 bases stayed unmatched. DNA for the CDR3: TGTGCCAGCAGCCTATCCAGGGGGCGGGAGACCCAGTACTTC. Protein sequence: CASSLSRGRETQYF. Using reference TRBV7-2 and TRBJ2-5 for the parts outside the CDR3, the full variable domain is GAGVSQSPSNKVTEKGKDVELRCDPISGHTALYWYRQSLGQGLEFLIYFQGNSAPDKSGLPSDRFSAERTGGSVSTLTIQRTQQEDSAVYLCASSLSRGRETQYFGPGTRLLVL.

A word on this clonotype: Mismatch with germline at one junction end may stem from a read error. The V gene is TRBV2, the J gene TRBJ2-3; TRBD2 matches at 7 bases. CDR3 length equals 15 residues. Germline assignment: CDR1 SNHLY and CDR2 FYNNEI. CDR3 amino acids: CASSERGVGTDTQYF. The CDR3 nucleotides are TGTGCCAGCAGTGAACGGGGGGTCGGCACAGACACGCAGTATTTT.

Only a few counts were recorded for this clonotype. This chain connects TRBV29-1 to TRBJ2-5, with TRBD2 as a possible D gene (5 bases). V shed 7 bases and J shed 5 bases, with 14 bases lying between them. The CDR3 covers 12 residues. Germline-derived CDR1 and CDR2 are SQVTM and ANQGSEA. The CDR3 here is CSGMRRYETQYF. For the CDR3, the DNA is TGCAGCGGTATGCGGAGGTATGAGACCCAGTACTTC. The variable domain in full, with the rest retrieved from reference TRBV29-1 and TRBJ2-5, is SAVISQKPSRDICQRGTSLTIQCQVDSQVTMMFWYRQQPGQSLTLIATANQGSEATYESGFVIDKFPISRPNLTFSTLTVSNMSPEDSSIYLCSGMRRYETQYFGPGTRLLVL.

This clonotype was counted between two and nine times. The gene calls are TRBV7-2 and TRBJ2-4; tentative D call: TRBD1 (5 bases). CDR1 and CDR2 from the germline V gene are SGHTA and FQGNSA. V was shortened by 0 bases and J by 2 bases, with 5 bases between the two germline ends. CDR3 length: 14 residues. The CDR3 sequence is CASSLAGPKNIQYF. For the CDR3, the DNA is TGTGCCAGCAGCTTAGCGGGGCCCAAAAACATTCAGTACTTC.

The rearrangement joins TRBV2 to TRBJ1-6; D not resolved. The CDR3 has 14 amino acids. Per the germline V gene, CDR1 is SNHLY and CDR2 is FYNNEI. V lost 4 bases to trimming and J lost 9 bases, with 13 bases between them. The CDR3 spells CASSGSQRTSPLHF. The CDR3 bases are TGTGCCAGCAGTGGGAGCCAGAGGACTTCACCCCTCCACTTT.

DNA for the CDR3: TGCAGTGCCCTAGCGAAAATCAGCACAGATACGCAGTATTTT. This codes for CSALAKISTDTQYF. V gene TRBV20-1 combines with J gene TRBJ2-3; weak D call: TRBD2 (6 bases). The CDR3 has 14 amino acids. V shed 6 bases and J shed 0 bases, with 13 bases lying between them. CDR1 is DFQATT and CDR2 is SNEGSKA in the germline V gene (reference sequence).

V gene TRBV2 combines with J gene TRBJ2-3; weak D call: TRBD1 (5 bases). The V and J ends lost 6 bases and 7 bases respectively, with 11 bases between them. From germline, CDR1 is SNHLY and CDR2 FYNNEI. The CDR3 consists of 12 residues. The CDR3: CASSPRGNTQYF. CDR3 coding DNA: TGTGCCAGCAGCCCTAGGGGTAATACGCAGTATTTT.